The rows below give T cell receptor beta chains drawn from one sample of a study of blood T cell repertoires in COVID-19. Assay: immunoSEQ multiplex PCR; the TCRdb copy retains only in-frame clones and omits some. The repertoire holds 310,000 or so clones, with about 87% as singletons. The sequencing input was peripheral blood. Source of these receptors: a man aged 30 to 39 with COVID-19, enrolled during active disease. The CDR3 runs from the conserved cysteine through the conserved F or W. The D gene is left open where the match is weak. A row's size may be missing; if present it is once, few, many or a size class.

d_gene	v_gene	abundance	j_gene	CDR3nt	CDR3aa
TRBD1	TRBV9	NA	TRBJ1-4	TGTGCCAGCAGCGTAGGTCCCTTGACAGGGGTTGAAAAACTGTTTTTT	CASSVGPLTGVEKLFF
TRBD1	TRBV24-1	NA	TRBJ2-5	TGTGCCACCAGTGATCGACAGGGCGATGGGACCCAGTACTTC	CATSDRQGDGTQYF
TRBD2	TRBV4-3	NA	TRBJ2-2	TGCGCCAGCAGCCCCATAGCGGGGAACACCGGGGAGCTGTTTTTT	CASSPIAGNTGELFF
TRBD1	TRBV29-1	once	TRBJ1-4	TGCAGCGTTCTCGGGACAGGGGTAGAAAAACTGTTTTTT	CSVLGTGVEKLFF
TRBD1	TRBV19	NA	TRBJ1-5	TGTGCCAGTATCCAGGGACAGCACGCCGATCAGCCCCAGCATTTT	CASIQGQHADQPQHF
NA	TRBV5-6	NA	TRBJ1-2	TGTGCCAGCAGCTTGGGATTAACAGCTAACTATGGCTACACCTTC	CASSLGLTANYGYTF
NA	TRBV7-2	NA	TRBJ1-2	TGTGCCAGCAGCTCTTGGACGGGAGTTGCTAACTATGGCTACACCTTC	CASSSWTGVANYGYTF
TRBD1	TRBV5-6	NA	TRBJ1-1	TGTGCCAGCAGCGTGACAGGGACTGAAGCTTTCTTT	CASSVTGTEAFF
NA	TRBV10-3	NA	TRBJ1-6	TGTGCCATCAGTGAGGGGGAGGGTTACTATAATTCACCCCTCCACTTT	CAISEGEGYYNSPLHF
TRBD1	TRBV11-2	NA	TRBJ1-2	TGTGCCAGCAGCTTAGAAGCCCCCCCACAGGGGCGATATAACTATGGCTACACCTTC	CASSLEAPPQGRYNYGYTF
NA	TRBV11-1	NA	TRBJ1-1	TGTGCCAGCAGCCCCCTTCTGGGGGGTGGCACTGAAGCTTTCTTT	CASSPLLGGGTEAFF
TRBD1	TRBV28	NA	TRBJ1-1	TGTGCCAGCAGTTTACCGGGACAGGGGAACACTGAAGCTTTCTTT	CASSLPGQGNTEAFF
NA	TRBV6-1	NA	TRBJ1-5	TGTGCCAGCAGTGAGTACCAGGGGCCGTGGCAGCCCCAGCATTTT	CASSEYQGPWQPQHF
NA	TRBV28	NA	TRBJ1-6	TGTGCCAGCAGTTTATCAAGGGCAGGGGAGTTGAATTCACCCCTCCACTTT	CASSLSRAGELNSPLHF
NA	TRBV11-2	NA	TRBJ1-6	TGTGCCAGCAGCTTAGACACCGGGACAACTTTCTCGTCACCCCTCCACTTT	CASSLDTGTTFSSPLHF
TRBD1	TRBV6-6	NA	TRBJ1-6	TGTGCCAGCAGCTCAGGGGTAGGGACAGCCAATTCACCCCTCCACTTT	CASSSGVGTANSPLHF
TRBD1	TRBV12-3/TRBV12-4	NA	TRBJ1-3	TGTGCCAGCAGGACAGGGCCTGGAAACACCATATATTTT	CASRTGPGNTIYF
NA	TRBV21-1	NA	TRBJ1-2	TGTGCCAGCAGCCTAAGGGGCGGAACTATTGGCTACACCTTC	CASSLRGGTIGYTF
NA	TRBV5-4	NA	TRBJ1-5	TGTGCCAGCAGCTTGGGTCCCGGGAGGGAAAATCAGCCCCAGCATTTT	CASSLGPGRENQPQHF
NA	TRBV19	NA	TRBJ2-3	TGTGCCAGTAGTATGTTCTCGGTGGCAGATACGCAGTATTTT	CASSMFSVADTQYF
TRBD1	TRBV7-2	NA	TRBJ2-6	TGTGCCAGCAGCTGGACAGGGAGCTTCTCTGGGGCCAACGTCCTGACTTTC	CASSWTGSFSGANVLTF
TRBD1	TRBV5-1	NA	TRBJ1-4	TGCGCCAGCAGCTTCGTTCTGAGGGGGCTCGGAAAACTGTTTTTT	CASSFVLRGLGKLFF
NA	TRBV6-6	NA	TRBJ2-7	TGTGCCAGCGCCCTCAGGGGCGGTAGCTCCTACGAGCAGTACTTC	CASALRGGSSYEQYF
TRBD2	TRBV7-9	NA	TRBJ2-1	TGTGCCAGCAGCTGGGTCGGGCTAGCGGCCTACAATGAGCAGTTCTTC	CASSWVGLAAYNEQFF
NA	TRBV4-2	NA	TRBJ2-1	TGTGCCAGCAGCCAAGATCTTAGGGGGGGCCCCTACAATGAGCAGTTCTTC	CASSQDLRGGPYNEQFF
NA	TRBV7-6	NA	TRBJ2-3	TGTGCCAGCAGCTTAGCGGGGGGAGCTGGCACAGATACGCAGTATTTT	CASSLAGGAGTDTQYF
NA	TRBV19	NA	TRBJ1-2	TGTGCCAGTAGTCGGCGGGAAGCGAACCCCTATGGCTACACCTTC	CASSRREANPYGYTF
NA	TRBV19	NA	TRBJ1-6	TGTGCCAGTAGTAGCTCGCCTAACTCACCCCTCCACTTT	CASSSSPNSPLHF
NA	TRBV15	NA	TRBJ2-1	TGTGCCACCAGCAGGGGGGGTACACCTTCCGTTGGGTTCTTC	CATSRGGTPSVGFF
TRBD1	TRBV19	NA	TRBJ1-5	TGTGCCAGTAGTCTGACAGGGCCTGGAGAGCCCCAGCATTTT	CASSLTGPGEPQHF
NA	TRBV20-1	NA	TRBJ1-4	TGCAGTGCTAGTCAGGGGAATTATGAAAAACTGTTTTTT	CSASQGNYEKLFF
NA	TRBV19	few	TRBJ2-2	TGTGCCAGTAGTCCTAGTACCAGGGGGAACACCGGGGAGCTGTTTTTT	CASSPSTRGNTGELFF
NA	TRBV28	NA	TRBJ1-2	TGTGCCAGCAGTTTGGTGGACAGCAACTATGGCTACACCTTC	CASSLVDSNYGYTF
TRBD2	TRBV28	NA	TRBJ2-2	TGTGCCAGCAGTCTAGCGGGGGCAACCGGGGAGCTGTTTTTT	CASSLAGATGELFF
TRBD1	TRBV19	NA	TRBJ2-5	TGTGCCAGTAGTCGGCAAGGACAGGGGGGCGGAGAGACCCAGTACTTC	CASSRQGQGGGETQYF
TRBD1	TRBV30	NA	TRBJ2-1	TGTGCCTGGAGTGTACTGGACAGGGCCTTACAATATGAGCAGTTCTTC	CAWSVLDRALQYEQFF
TRBD1	TRBV19	NA	TRBJ1-1	TGTGCCAGTAGTATATGGGCAGGGGGCGAAGCTTTCTTT	CASSIWAGGEAFF
NA	TRBV25-1	NA	TRBJ2-1	TGTGCCAGCAGACCTCCCGGCCGGGGATTGCAGTTCTTC	CASRPPGRGLQFF
TRBD1	TRBV6-2/TRBV6-3	NA	TRBJ2-5	TGTGCCAGCAGTTACGGGACAGGGGGCGCTGAGACCCAGTACTTC	CASSYGTGGAETQYF
TRBD1	TRBV28	NA	TRBJ1-1	TGTGCCAGCAGTGGGACAGTAAACACTGAAGCTTTCTTT	CASSGTVNTEAFF
NA	TRBV7-2	once	TRBJ2-1	TGTGCCAGCAGCTCGCAGGGGCCTGGGAGTAATGAGCAGTTCTTC	CASSSQGPGSNEQFF
NA	TRBV6-6	NA	TRBJ2-7	TGTGCCAGCAGTAGGCCCTCAGGGTCGTCGTACGAGCAGTACTTC	CASSRPSGSSYEQYF
TRBD2	TRBV6-2/TRBV6-3	NA	TRBJ2-7	TGTGCCAGCAGTTTTGCCGGAATTGGACTAGCGGGTCACTCCTACGAGCAGTACTTC	CASSFAGIGLAGHSYEQYF
NA	TRBV6-4	NA	TRBJ2-3	TGTGCCAGCAGTGAAGATTGGGCGGGGGCCCACACAGATACGCAGTATTTT	CASSEDWAGAHTDTQYF
TRBD2	TRBV7-9	NA	TRBJ2-1	TGTGCCAGCAGCTTAGAGCCTAGCGGGAGGAATGAGCAGTTCTTC	CASSLEPSGRNEQFF
TRBD2	TRBV6-2/TRBV6-3	NA	TRBJ2-7	TGTGCCAGCAGTTACTCGGCGGGAGGGGCCTACGAGCAGTACTTC	CASSYSAGGAYEQYF
NA	TRBV28	NA	TRBJ1-1	TGTGCCAGCAGTCTACAGGGATCTCGGAACACTGAAGCTTTCTTT	CASSLQGSRNTEAFF
TRBD1	TRBV29-1	NA	TRBJ2-3	TGCAGCACAACCGGGACAGGGGGCTTAGATACGCAGTATTTT	CSTTGTGGLDTQYF
NA	TRBV24-1	NA	TRBJ1-2	TGTGCCACCAGTAACCAAGGGGGGGTCTATGGCTACACCTTC	CATSNQGGVYGYTF
TRBD2	TRBV28	once	TRBJ2-1	TGTGCCGCTAGCGGGACCTCCTACAATGAGCAGTTCTTC	CAASGTSYNEQFF